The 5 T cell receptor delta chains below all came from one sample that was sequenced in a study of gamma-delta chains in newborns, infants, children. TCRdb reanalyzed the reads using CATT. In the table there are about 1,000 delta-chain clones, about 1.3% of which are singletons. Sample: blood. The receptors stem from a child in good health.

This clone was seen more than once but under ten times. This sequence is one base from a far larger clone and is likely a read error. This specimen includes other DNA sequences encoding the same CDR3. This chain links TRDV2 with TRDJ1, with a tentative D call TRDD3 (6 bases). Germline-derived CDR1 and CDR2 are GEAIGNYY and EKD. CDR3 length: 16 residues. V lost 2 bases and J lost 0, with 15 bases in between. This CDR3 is CACDRVGAQYTDKLIF. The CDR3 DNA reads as TGTGCCTGTGACAGAGTGGGGGCTCAGTACACCGATAAACTCATCTTT.

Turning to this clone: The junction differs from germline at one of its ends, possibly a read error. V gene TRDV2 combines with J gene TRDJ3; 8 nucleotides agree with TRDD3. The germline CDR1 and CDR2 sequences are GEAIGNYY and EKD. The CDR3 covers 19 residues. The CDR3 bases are TGTGCCTGTGACACCGTACTGGGGGTCGACGGCTGGAACACCCGACAGATGTTTTTC. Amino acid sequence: CACDTVLGVDGWNTRQMFF.

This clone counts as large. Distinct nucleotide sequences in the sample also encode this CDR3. In nucleotides, the CDR3 is TGTGCCTGTGACTTACTGGGCGTGACGGTCACCGATAAACTCATCTTT. As protein: CACDLLGVTVTDKLIF. The chain couples TRDV2 to TRDJ1; tentative D call: TRDD3 (6 bases). This CDR3 comprises 16 residues. Germline V gene data show CDR1 as GEAIGNYY and CDR2 as EKD. V was pared by 3 bases and J by 1 base, with 17 bases between.

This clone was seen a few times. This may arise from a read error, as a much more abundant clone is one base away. DNA of the CDR3: TGTGCCTGTGACGCCGTACTGGGGGATACTGGGGCGTACACCGATAAACTCATCTTT. It yields the protein CACDAVLGDTGAYTDKLIF. The gene calls are TRDV2 and TRDJ1, with TRDD3 matching 12 bases. V trimming: 3 bases; J trimming: 0 bases; junction bases outside the gene matches: 13. Looked up from germline, CDR1 is GEAIGNYY and CDR2 is EKD. There are 19 residues in the CDR3.

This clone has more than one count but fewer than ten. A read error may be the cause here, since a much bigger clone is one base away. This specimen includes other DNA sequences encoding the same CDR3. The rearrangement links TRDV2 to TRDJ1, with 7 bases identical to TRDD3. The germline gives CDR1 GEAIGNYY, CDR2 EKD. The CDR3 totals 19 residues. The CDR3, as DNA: TGTGCCTGTGACATCGCCCCACTGGGGTCCCGGGCGTACACCGATAAACTCATTTTT. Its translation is CACDIAPLGSRAYTDKLIF.